The 30 T cell receptor beta chains listed next were all sequenced from one sample in a study of cytomegalovirus exposure and HLA in healthy donors. PCR involved 60 Vbeta and 13 Jbeta primers. TCRdb keeps only in-frame clones here, not all; method: immunoSEQ multiplex PCR. The sample consists of around 150,000 clones, approximately 79% of them appearing once. The sample taken for sequencing was PBMCs. These TCRs come from a middle-aged man in good health and CMV-seropositive.

The chain employs TRBV5-4 and TRBJ2-7; no firm D call. The CDR3 consists of 14 residues. Trimming shortened V by 3 bases and J by 0 bases, and 10 bases separated the two germline ends. Germline CDR1 SGHNT, CDR2 YYREEE (reference sequence). CDR3 amino acids: CASSSPEPSYEQYF. In DNA form, the CDR3 reads TGTGCCAGCAGCTCCCCGGAGCCCTCCTACGAGCAGTACTTC.

The chain couples TRBV5-4 to TRBJ2-3; 8 bases fit TRBD1. Germline V gene lookup returns CDR1 SGHNT and CDR2 YYREEE (reference sequence). Trimming at V came to 4 bases and at J to 4 bases, leaving 14 bases not matched to a gene. This CDR3 is 17 amino acids long. This chain's CDR3 is CASSLIQGAKMPDTQYF. Here the CDR3 DNA reads TGTGCCAGCAGCCTGATTCAGGGGGCGAAAATGCCAGATACGCAGTATTTT.

The chain recombines TRBV4-1 with TRBJ1-6; D is uncertain. V lost 1 base, J lost 0 bases, and 7 bases lay in between. The CDR3 spans 16 residues. Germline V gives CDR1 MGHRA, CDR2 YSYEKL. The CDR3 sequence is CASSQAGSSYNSPLHF. The CDR3 nucleotides are TGCGCCAGCAGCCAAGCGGGGAGCTCCTATAATTCACCCCTCCACTTT.

The V call is TRBV4-3, the J call TRBJ2-5, with TRBD1 matching over 9 bases. The DNA end is a closer match to TRBJ2-7, so the J assignment may be wrong. The CDR3 loop spans 16 amino acids. Per germline, CDR1 LGHNA and CDR2 YSLEER. CDR3 in amino acids: CASSQGFGTGSYEQYF. CDR3 nucleotide sequence: TGCGCCAGCAGCCAAGGTTTTGGGACAGGGTCCTACGAGCAGTACTTC.

The rearrangement links TRBV4-3 to TRBJ2-3, with D hard to call. This CDR3 contains 14 residues. Germline lookup yields CDR1 LGHNA and CDR2 YSLEER. Trimming stripped 0 bases from V and 6 bases from J, with 10 bases between. CDR3 residues: CASSQEASRDTQYF. CDR3 DNA sequence: TGCGCCAGCAGCCAAGAGGCTAGTCGGGATACGCAGTATTTT.

A single count supports this clone. For the CDR3, the DNA is TGTGCCAGCAGCTGGGACTCCGGACCCTACGAGCAGTACTTC. Translating gives CASSWDSGPYEQYF. This sequence joins TRBV5-4 and TRBJ2-7, with D tentatively TRBD2 (6 bases). Germline V gene lookup returns CDR1 SGHNT and CDR2 YYREEE (reference sequence). The germline V and J ends were trimmed by 3 bases and 2 bases, with 12 bases remaining between them. This CDR3 has 14 residues.

The chain is built from TRBV29-1 and TRBJ1-2; possible D gene TRBD1, 5 bases. This CDR3 spans 11 amino acids. Germline lookup yields CDR1 SQVTM and CDR2 ANQGSEA. Deletions cut 6 bases from V and 5 bases from J, with 10 bases between. The CDR3 loop is CSVTQGYGYTF. The DNA for the CDR3 is TGCAGCGTGACCCAGGGTTATGGCTACACCTTC.

J is TRBJ2-7 and V is TRBV19; D is possibly TRBD2 (6 bases). The germline V and J ends were trimmed by 10 bases and 6 bases, with 19 bases remaining between them. The CDR3 extends over 13 amino acids. The germline V gene encodes CDR1 LNHDA and CDR2 SQIVND (reference sequence). CDR3 in DNA: TGTGCCACCGGGCGGGGCCTTCCGGGCGAGCAGTACTTC. The encoded protein is CATGRGLPGEQYF.

CDR3 residues: CASSETVNYGYTF. The CDR3 DNA sequence: TGTGCCAGCAGCGAAACAGTGAACTATGGCTACACCTTC. The gene calls are TRBV7-2 and TRBJ1-2, with D unresolved. Germline CDR1 reads SGHTA; CDR2 reads FQGNSA. This CDR3 contains 13 residues. The V end was cut by 5 bases, the J end by 2 bases, with 9 bases between. Full variable domain (missing parts from reference TRBV7-2 and TRBJ1-2): GAGVSQSPSNKVTEKGKDVELRCDPISGHTALYWYRQSLGQGLEFLIYFQGNSAPDKSGLPSDRFSAERTGGSVSTLTIQRTQQEDSAVYLCASSETVNYGYTFGSGTRLTVV.

This chain uses TRBV19 with TRBJ1-4, with D possibly being TRBD1 (5 bases). V was pared by 5 bases and J by 3 bases, with 13 bases between. The CDR3 runs to 15 residues. Germline CDR1 is LNHDA and CDR2 is SQIVND (reference sequence). The CDR3 nucleotides read TGTGCCAGTAGTTTCAGGGAAGGGGCTAATGAAAAACTGTTTTTT. Its protein product is CASSFREGANEKLFF.

The J gene is TRBJ1-1, the V gene TRBV6-6, with 11 bases aligning to TRBD1. CDR3 length equals 14 residues. The germline V gene encodes CDR1 MNHNY and CDR2 SVGAGI (reference sequence). J lost 4 bases, V lost 7 bases, and 5 bases had no gene match. CDR3 sequence (DNA): TGTGCCAGCAAAGTTGGACAGGGGGCCACTGAAGCTTTCTTT. This translates into CASKVGQGATEAFF.

The rearrangement uses TRBV19 and TRBJ1-5; D is undetermined. Trimming stripped 1 base from V and 1 base from J, with 11 bases between. Per germline, CDR1 LNHDA and CDR2 SQIVND (reference sequence). The CDR3 is 16 amino acids. This CDR3 reads CASSIGVRLSNQPQHF. For the CDR3, the DNA is TGTGCCAGTAGTATAGGGGTCAGGCTGAGCAATCAGCCCCAGCATTTT.

This clone has a handful of counts. The chain links TRBV5-6 to TRBJ1-4, with TRBD1 as a possible D gene (5 bases). The CDR3 loop spans 16 amino acids. V was clipped by 4 bases and J by 7 bases, with 20 bases between them. Germline V gene sequence: CDR1 SGHDT, CDR2 YYEEEE. The CDR3 DNA reads TGTGCCAGCAGCCAGGATTCCCAGGGTTCGGGTGAAAAACTGTTTTTT. It codes for CASSQDSQGSGEKLFF.

This rearrangement joins TRBV13 to TRBJ2-7; perhaps TRBD2 as D (5 bases). The CDR3 runs 15 residues. Germline CDR1 is PRHDT and CDR2 is FYEKMQ (reference sequence). With 6 bases removed from V and 5 bases from J, the gap between germline ends came to 20 bases. CDR3 bases: TGTGCCAGCAGTTCCGCGGTCCGGGATTGGCACGAGCAGTACTTC. It is translated as CASSSAVRDWHEQYF.

This clone was counted a few times. V is TRBV7-9 and J is TRBJ2-3; 9 nucleotides match TRBD2. V was pared by 5 bases and J by 4 bases, with 13 bases of the junction left unmatched. CDR1 SEHNR and CDR2 FQNEAQ come from the germline V gene (reference sequence). The CDR3 runs to 17 residues. The chain's CDR3 is CASSLTESGTSPDTQYF. The CDR3, as DNA: TGTGCCAGCAGCCTTACCGAGTCCGGGACTAGCCCAGATACGCAGTATTTT.

This clone has just a few counts. This chain joins TRBV29-1 and TRBJ1-2, with 8 bases fitting TRBD1. The CDR3 runs to 14 residues. J gave up 4 bases and V 1 base, and 5 bases lay outside the gene matches. Germline lookup yields CDR1 SQVTM and CDR2 ANQGSEA. CDR3 sequence reads: CSVEGQGAPYGYTF. The DNA for the CDR3 is TGCAGCGTTGAAGGGCAGGGGGCTCCCTATGGCTACACCTTC.

This clone was found a few times. This chain connects TRBV19 to TRBJ1-5; D unresolved. The V gene's germline CDR1 is LNHDA and CDR2 SQIVND (reference sequence). The CDR3 consists of 15 residues. Between the trimmed V and J ends, which lost 3 bases and 0 bases, there was a span of 9 bases. CDR3 sequence reads: CASSIGQNSNQPQHF. The DNA of the CDR3 is TGTGCCAGTAGTATTGGTCAGAATAGCAATCAGCCCCAGCATTTT.

The V call is TRBV6-1, the J call TRBJ2-1; TRBD2 agrees at 9 bases. Trimming removed 2 bases from V and 9 bases from J; junction bases left unmatched: 11. The germline V gene encodes CDR1 MNHNS and CDR2 SASEGT. The CDR3 spans 16 residues. The CDR3, as DNA: TGTGCCAGCAGTGAATTAGGGACTAGCCGAGCGGGTGAGCAGTTCTTC. It specifies CASSELGTSRAGEQFF.

The chain carries TRBV10-3 and TRBJ1-5; the match to TRBD1 covers 9 bases. Trimming took 2 bases from V and 5 from J; bases not matched to a gene: 7. Germline CDR1 ENHRY, CDR2 SYGVKD. This CDR3 is built from 16 residues. The CDR3 here is CAISEDGTGPYQPQHF. The CDR3 DNA is TGTGCCATCAGTGAGGACGGGACAGGGCCGTATCAGCCCCAGCATTTT.

The V gene is TRBV9, the J gene TRBJ1-1, with D tentatively TRBD1 (6 bases). V was trimmed by 3 bases and J by 5 bases, leaving 14 bases between them. Germline V gene lookup returns CDR1 SGDLS and CDR2 YYNGEE. There are 14 residues in the CDR3. This CDR3 is CASSATGIYTEAFF. CDR3 in DNA: TGTGCCAGCAGCGCCACAGGGATTTATACTGAAGCTTTCTTT. Full variable domain (remainder filled in from reference TRBV9 and TRBJ1-1): DSGVTQTPKHLITATGQRVTLRCSPRSGDLSVYWYQQSLDQGLQFLIQYYNGEERAKGNILERFSAQQFPDLHSELNLSSLELGDSALYFCASSATGIYTEAFFGQGTRLTVV.

V is TRBV6-5 and J is TRBJ2-3, with no clear D. The V gene lost 0 bases and the J gene lost 3 bases, with 7 bases spanning the gap. Germline V gene lookup returns CDR1 MNHEY and CDR2 SVGAGI. CDR3 length equals 14 residues. CDR3 DNA: TGTGCCAGCAGTTACTCGGTAGCAACAGATACGCAGTATTTT. Encoded protein: CASSYSVATDTQYF.

The rearrangement joins TRBV5-1 to TRBJ2-7; 8 bases match TRBD1. The CDR3 sequence is 14 residues long. The germline V gene has CDR1 SGHRS and CDR2 YFSETQ. J lost 6 bases, V lost 0 bases, and 5 bases had no gene match. CDR3 in amino acids: CASSLVSGGGEQYF. CDR3 nucleotide sequence: TGCGCCAGCAGCTTGGTGTCAGGGGGCGGCGAGCAGTACTTC.

This clone came up a few times. The chain has TRBV30 and TRBJ1-2; D call uncertain. The CDR3 length is 12 residues. V was clipped by 1 base and J by 8 bases, with 11 bases between them. Germline V gene sequence: CDR1 GTSNPN, CDR2 SVGIG (reference sequence). CDR3 residues: CAWSGAERGYTF. The CDR3 nucleotides are TGTGCCTGGAGTGGTGCAGAAAGAGGCTACACCTTC.

The sample holds a few counts of this clone. The rearrangement uses TRBV7-6 and TRBJ2-7, with D tentatively TRBD2 (5 bases). CDR1 is SGHVS and CDR2 is FNYEAQ in the germline V gene. The CDR3 totals 14 residues. V lost 0 bases and J lost 4, with 10 bases in between. This CDR3 reads CASSLAGWEYEQYF. The CDR3 coding sequence is TGTGCCAGCAGCTTAGCGGGCTGGGAGTACGAGCAGTACTTC.

There are a few counts of this clone. V usage is TRBV18 and J usage is TRBJ1-1; D gene unclear. Trimming shortened V by 11 bases and J by 5 bases, and 9 bases separated the two germline ends. This CDR3 is 10 amino acids long. Germline lookup yields CDR1 KGHSH and CDR2 LQKENI. The CDR3 DNA is TGTGCCTGGAAGAGGACTGAAGCTTTCTTT. It yields the protein CAWKRTEAFF.

The chain couples TRBV18 to TRBJ2-3, with TRBD1 matching 9 bases. The CDR3 has 15 residues. CDR1 is KGHSH and CDR2 is LQKENI in the germline V gene. Trimming at V came to 3 bases and at J to 1 base, leaving 2 bases not matched to a gene. CDR3: CASSPNRGRTDTQYF. CDR3 bases: TGTGCCAGCTCACCTAACAGGGGGCGCACAGATACGCAGTATTTT.

V is TRBV11-2 and J is TRBJ1-6, with a tentative D call TRBD1 (6 bases). The CDR3 has 15 residues. Germline CDR1 SGHAT, CDR2 FQNNGV. Trimming removed 2 bases at V and 7 bases at J, with 12 bases between. The CDR3 sequence: CASSLLQGLNSPLHF. The CDR3 DNA is TGTGCCAGCAGCTTATTACAGGGACTAAATTCACCCCTCCACTTT.

The chain carries TRBV27 and TRBJ1-4; 9 nucleotides agree with TRBD1. With 5 bases clipped from V and 2 bases from J, the junction kept 3 bases outside the gene matches. The CDR3 is made up of 15 amino acids. The V gene's germline CDR1 is MNHEY and CDR2 SMNVEV (reference sequence). The CDR3 loop reads CASSTGQGTNEKLFF. The CDR3 DNA reads TGTGCCAGCAGTACCGGACAGGGGACTAATGAAAAACTGTTTTTT.

This clone came up a few times. The chain uses TRBV7-2 and TRBJ1-2; TRBD1 matches at 9 bases. The CDR3 loop spans 15 amino acids. The J segment lost 4 bases and the V segment lost 1 base, leaving 4 bases of the junction unmatched. Looked up from germline, CDR1 is SGHTA and CDR2 is FQGNSA. The CDR3 DNA is TGTGCCAGCAGCTTAGTGGGACAGGGACCCTATGGCTACACCTTC. Translation gives CASSLVGQGPYGYTF.

For the CDR3, the DNA is TGTGCCAGTACCCGGGATTCCTCCTACAATGAGCAGTTCTTC. Protein product: CASTRDSSYNEQFF. This sequence joins TRBV19 and TRBJ2-1; TRBD2 might be the D (5 bases). The CDR3 length is 14 residues. Trimming pared 7 bases from V and 0 bases from J, leaving 10 bases between. Germline-derived CDR1 and CDR2 are LNHDA and SQIVND (reference sequence).